This record looks at one TCR beta chain sequence and its context. Trimming cost V 6 bases and J 0 bases, with 8 bases left between them. The CDR3 is made up of 13 amino acids. Germline lookup yields CDR1 SGHTA and CDR2 FQGNSA. Via MiXCR, TCRdb re-called the RT-PCR reads, giving one row per CDR3 protein. The sample lists about 680,000 distinct CDR3 sequences, approximately 15% occurring once. The V and J genes are TRBV7-2 and TRBJ1-1; D gene uncertain. Sequencing was carried out using memory CD4+ T cells from blood. This TCR derives from a female donor in good health, serving as a healthy control. In DNA form, the CDR3 reads TGTGCCAGCAGGGGCTATATGAACACTGAAGCTTTCTTT. It translates to CASRGYMNTEAFF.